Many counts were recorded for the clone carrying this T cell receptor beta chain. The antigen is not known. The CDR3 loop spans 16 amino acids. The V gene end was trimmed by 5 bases and the J gene end by 5 bases; junction bases not matched to a gene: 17. The germline gives CDR1 DFQATT, CDR2 SNEGSKA (reference sequence). These data are taken from a study of blood T cells in healthy people across ages. General study findings and limits: Donor CMV infection status was unknown, possibly confounding age-related changes in expanded clonotypes. A roughly linear fall in TCR beta diversity per million T cells was seen with increasing age.

A J-beta primer mix and a sample-barcoded 5' primer were used in a second PCR of roughly 6 to 11 cycles. Each CDR3 protein is one row after TCRdb ran MiXCR on the 5' RACE reads. The profile shows roughly 640,000 distinct CDR3 sequences, approximately 30% of them singletons. The extraction recovered at least 6 micrograms of total RNA per sample. The chain uses TRBV20-1 and TRBJ2-5; 7 nucleotides line up with TRBD2. The sequencing sample was made of blood. The sequence was obtained from a woman of 80 years or more in good health. The CDR3 DNA reads as TGCAGTGCTCATCATGGGGCTAGCGGTTCGAGGGAGACCCAGTACTTC. Its translation is CSAHHGASGSRETQYF.